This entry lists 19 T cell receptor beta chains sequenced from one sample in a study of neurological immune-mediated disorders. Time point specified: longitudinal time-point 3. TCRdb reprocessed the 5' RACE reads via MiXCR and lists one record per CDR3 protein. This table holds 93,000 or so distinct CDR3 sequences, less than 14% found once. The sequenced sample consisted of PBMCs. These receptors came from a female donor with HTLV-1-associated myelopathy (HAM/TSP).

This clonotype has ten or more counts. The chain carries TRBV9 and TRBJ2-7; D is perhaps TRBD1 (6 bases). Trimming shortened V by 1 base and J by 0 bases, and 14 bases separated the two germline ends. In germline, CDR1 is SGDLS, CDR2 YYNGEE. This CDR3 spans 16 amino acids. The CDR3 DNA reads TGTGCCAGCAGCGTAAACCCACAGGGCTACTCCTACGAGCAGTACTTC. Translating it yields CASSVNPQGYSYEQYF. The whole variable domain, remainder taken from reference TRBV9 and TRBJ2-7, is DSGVTQTPKHLITATGQRVTLRCSPRSGDLSVYWYQQSLDQGLQFLIQYYNGEERAKGNILERFSAQQFPDLHSELNLSSLELGDSALYFCASSVNPQGYSYEQYFGPGTRLTVT.

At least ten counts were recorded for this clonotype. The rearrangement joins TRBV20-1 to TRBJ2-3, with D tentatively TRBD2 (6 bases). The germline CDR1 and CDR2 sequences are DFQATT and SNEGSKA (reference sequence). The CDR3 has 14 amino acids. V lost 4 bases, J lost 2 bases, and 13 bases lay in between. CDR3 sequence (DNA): TGCAGTGCTATCCGGACTACCAACACAGATACGCAGTATTTT. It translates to CSAIRTTNTDTQYF.

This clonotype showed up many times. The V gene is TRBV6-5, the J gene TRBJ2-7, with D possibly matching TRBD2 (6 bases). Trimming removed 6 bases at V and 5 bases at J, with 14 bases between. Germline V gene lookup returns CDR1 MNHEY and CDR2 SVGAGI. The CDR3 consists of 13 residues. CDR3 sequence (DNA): TGTGCCAGCAGGCTCGGGACTTACAACGAGCAGTACTTC. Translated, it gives CASRLGTYNEQYF.

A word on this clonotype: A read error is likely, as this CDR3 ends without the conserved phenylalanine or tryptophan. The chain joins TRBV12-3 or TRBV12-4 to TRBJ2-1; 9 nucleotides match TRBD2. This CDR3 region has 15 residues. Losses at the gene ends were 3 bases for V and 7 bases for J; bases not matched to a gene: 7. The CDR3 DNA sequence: TGTGCCAGCAGTTTGATCGCGGGGGGGAATAATGAGCAGTTCTCC. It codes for CASSLIAGGNNEQFS.

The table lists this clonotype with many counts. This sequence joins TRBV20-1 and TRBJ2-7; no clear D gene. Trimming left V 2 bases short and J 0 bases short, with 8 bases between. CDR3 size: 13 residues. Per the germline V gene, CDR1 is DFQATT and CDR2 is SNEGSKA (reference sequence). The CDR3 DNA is TGCAGTGCTAGACGGATCGCCTCCTACGAGCAGTACTTC. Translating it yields CSARRIASYEQYF.

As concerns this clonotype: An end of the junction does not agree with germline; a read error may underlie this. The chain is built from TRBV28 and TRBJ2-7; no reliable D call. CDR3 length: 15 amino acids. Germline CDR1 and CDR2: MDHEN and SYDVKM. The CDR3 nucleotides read TGTGCCAGCAGTCGCATGAGCCCGAAACACTACAAGCAGTACTTC. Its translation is CASSRMSPKHYKQYF.

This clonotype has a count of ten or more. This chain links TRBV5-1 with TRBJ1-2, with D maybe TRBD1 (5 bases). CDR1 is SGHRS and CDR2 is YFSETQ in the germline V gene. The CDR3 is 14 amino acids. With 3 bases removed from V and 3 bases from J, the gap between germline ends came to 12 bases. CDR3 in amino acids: CASSYRDGDYGYTF. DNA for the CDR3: TGCGCCAGCAGCTACCGGGACGGGGACTATGGCTACACCTTC.

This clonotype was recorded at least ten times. The CDR3 loop reads CASSQGGYSNQPQHF. Written as DNA, the CDR3 is TGCGCCAGCAGCCAAGGCGGGTATAGCAATCAGCCCCAGCATTTT. This chain uses TRBV4-1 with TRBJ1-5; D not certain. Germline assignment: CDR1 MGHRA and CDR2 YSYEKL. The CDR3 runs to 15 residues. With 1 base removed from V and 0 bases from J, the gap between germline ends came to 7 bases.

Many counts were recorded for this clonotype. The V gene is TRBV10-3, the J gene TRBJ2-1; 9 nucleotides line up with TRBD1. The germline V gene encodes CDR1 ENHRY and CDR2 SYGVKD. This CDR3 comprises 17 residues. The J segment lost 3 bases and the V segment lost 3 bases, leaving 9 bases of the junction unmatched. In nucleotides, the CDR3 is TGTGCCATCAGTGATCTCGGACAGGGGACTGACTACAATGAGCAGTTCTTC. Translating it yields CAISDLGQGTDYNEQFF.

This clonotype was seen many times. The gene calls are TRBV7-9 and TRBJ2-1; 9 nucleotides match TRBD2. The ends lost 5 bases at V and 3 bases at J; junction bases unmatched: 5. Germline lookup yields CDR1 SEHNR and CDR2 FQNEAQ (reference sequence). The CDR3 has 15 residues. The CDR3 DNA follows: TGTGCCAGCAGCCCCCCAGCGGGGGGCTACAATGAGCAGTTCTTC. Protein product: CASSPPAGGYNEQFF.

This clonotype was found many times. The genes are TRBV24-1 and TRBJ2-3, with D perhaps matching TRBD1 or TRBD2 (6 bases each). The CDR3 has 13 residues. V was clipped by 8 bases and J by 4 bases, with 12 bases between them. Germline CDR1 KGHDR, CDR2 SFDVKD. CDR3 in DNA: TGTGCCACCAAGGGGGGATGGGCAGATACGCAGTATTTT. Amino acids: CATKGGWADTQYF.

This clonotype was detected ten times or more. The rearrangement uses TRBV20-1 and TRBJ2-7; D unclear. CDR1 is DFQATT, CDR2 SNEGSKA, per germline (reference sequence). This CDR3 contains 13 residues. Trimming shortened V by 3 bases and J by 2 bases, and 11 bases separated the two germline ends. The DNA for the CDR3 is TGCAGTGCTAGTTTCCAGGCCGCCTACGAGCAGTACTTC. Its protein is CSASFQAAYEQYF.

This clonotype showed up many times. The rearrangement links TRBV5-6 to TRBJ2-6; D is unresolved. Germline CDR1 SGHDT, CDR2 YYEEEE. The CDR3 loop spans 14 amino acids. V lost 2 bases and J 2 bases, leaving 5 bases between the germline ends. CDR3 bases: TGTGCCAGCAGCTTTTCGGCTGGGGCCAACGTCCTGACTTTC. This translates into CASSFSAGANVLTF.

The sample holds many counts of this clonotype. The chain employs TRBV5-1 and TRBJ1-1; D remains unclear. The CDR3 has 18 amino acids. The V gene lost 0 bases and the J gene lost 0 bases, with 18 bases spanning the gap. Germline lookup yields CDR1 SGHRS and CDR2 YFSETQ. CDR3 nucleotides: TGCGCCAGCAGCTTGGTCCCCCCCTCGACAAGGATGAACACTGAAGCTTTCTTT. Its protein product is CASSLVPPSTRMNTEAFF. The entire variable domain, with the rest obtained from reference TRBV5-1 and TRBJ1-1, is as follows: KAGVTQTPRYLIKTRGQQVTLSCSPISGHRSVSWYQQTPGQGLQFLFEYFSETQRNKGNFPGRFSGRQFSNSRSEMNVSTLELGDSALYLCASSLVPPSTRMNTEAFFGQGTRLTVV.

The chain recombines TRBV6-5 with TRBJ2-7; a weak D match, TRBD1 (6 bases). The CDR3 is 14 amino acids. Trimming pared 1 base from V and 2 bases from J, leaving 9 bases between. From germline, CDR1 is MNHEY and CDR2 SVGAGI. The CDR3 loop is CASSYLGTPYEQYF. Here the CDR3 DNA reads TGTGCCAGCAGTTACTTGGGGACACCCTACGAGCAGTACTTC.

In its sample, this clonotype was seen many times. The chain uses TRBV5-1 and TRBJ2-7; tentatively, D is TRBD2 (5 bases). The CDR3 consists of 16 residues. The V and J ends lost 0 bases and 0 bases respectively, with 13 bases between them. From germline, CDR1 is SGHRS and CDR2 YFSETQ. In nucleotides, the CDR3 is TGCGCCAGCAGCTTGGAGGCCGGGGTGAGCTCCTACGAGCAGTACTTC. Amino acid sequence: CASSLEAGVSSYEQYF.

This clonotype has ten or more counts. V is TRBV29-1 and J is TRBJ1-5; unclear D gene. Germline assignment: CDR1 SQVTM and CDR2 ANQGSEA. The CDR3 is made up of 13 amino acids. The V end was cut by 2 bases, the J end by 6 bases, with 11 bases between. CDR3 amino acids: CSVEYSRSQPQHF. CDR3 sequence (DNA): TGCAGCGTTGAATATTCTCGGAGTCAGCCCCAGCATTTT.

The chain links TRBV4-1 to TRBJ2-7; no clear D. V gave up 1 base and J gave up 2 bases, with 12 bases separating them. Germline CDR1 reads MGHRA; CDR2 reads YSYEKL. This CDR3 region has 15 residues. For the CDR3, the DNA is TGCGCCAGCAGCCAAGGTTACAGCACCACCTACGAGCAGTACTTC. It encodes CASSQGYSTTYEQYF.

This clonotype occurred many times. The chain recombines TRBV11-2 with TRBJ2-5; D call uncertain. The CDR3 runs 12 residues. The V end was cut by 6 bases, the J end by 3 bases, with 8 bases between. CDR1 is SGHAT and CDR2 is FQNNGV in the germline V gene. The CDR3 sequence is CASRKEEETQYF. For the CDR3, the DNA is TGTGCCAGCAGGAAAGAGGAAGAGACCCAGTACTTC.